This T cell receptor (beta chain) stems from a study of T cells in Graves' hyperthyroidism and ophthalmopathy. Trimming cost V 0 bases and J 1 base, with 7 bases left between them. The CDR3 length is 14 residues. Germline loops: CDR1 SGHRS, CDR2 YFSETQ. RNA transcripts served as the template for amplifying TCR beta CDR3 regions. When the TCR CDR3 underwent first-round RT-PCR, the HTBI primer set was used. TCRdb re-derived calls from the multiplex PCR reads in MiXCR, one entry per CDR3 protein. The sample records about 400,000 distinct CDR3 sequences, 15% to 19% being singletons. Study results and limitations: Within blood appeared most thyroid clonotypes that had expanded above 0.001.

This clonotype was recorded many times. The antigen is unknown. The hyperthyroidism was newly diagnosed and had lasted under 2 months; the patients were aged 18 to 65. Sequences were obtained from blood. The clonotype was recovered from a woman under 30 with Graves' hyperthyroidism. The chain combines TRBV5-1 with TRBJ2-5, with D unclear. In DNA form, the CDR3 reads TGCGCCAGCAGCTTGGAACTCTTCCAAGAGACCCAGTACTTC. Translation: CASSLELFQETQYF.